These 8 T cell receptor beta chains originate from one sample sequenced in a study of cytomegalovirus exposure and HLA in healthy donors. Sequenced by immunoSEQ multiplex PCR; TCRdb stores in-frame clones only, minus some. The profile shows more than 95,000 clones, around 94% of them singletons. Material for sequencing was PBMCs. The origin of the receptors is a woman between 18 and 29 years old in good health and CMV-seronegative.

The genes are TRBV6-5 and TRBJ1-1; D is possibly TRBD1 (6 bases). Trimming pared 4 bases from V and 0 bases from J, leaving 9 bases between. This CDR3 has 14 amino acids. Germline V gene sequence: CDR1 MNHEY, CDR2 SVGAGI. The CDR3 DNA is TGTGCCAGCAGTTGGACAGATCTGAACACTGAAGCTTTCTTT. Protein sequence: CASSWTDLNTEAFF.

CDR3 amino acids: CASSKTSGSTSYEQYF. CDR3 bases: TGTGCCAGCAGTAAGACTAGCGGATCCACCTCCTACGAGCAGTACTTC. This chain joins TRBV27 and TRBJ2-7; 9 positions agree with TRBD2. The germline V gene encodes CDR1 MNHEY and CDR2 SMNVEV (reference sequence). This CDR3 is 16 amino acids long. The trim removed 5 bases at V and 0 bases at J, leaving 8 bases unmatched.

The chain links TRBV30 to TRBJ1-1, with 10 bases fitting TRBD1. This CDR3 contains 17 residues. The V gene end was trimmed by 2 bases and the J gene end by 3 bases; junction bases not matched to a gene: 12. Germline CDR1 GTSNPN, CDR2 SVGIG (reference sequence). The CDR3, as DNA: TGTGCCTGGAGTAAACCGATCGCGACAGGGGGCTACACTGAAGCTTTCTTT. Its translation: CAWSKPIATGGYTEAFF.

The chain couples TRBV6-5 to TRBJ1-2; TRBD1 aligns across 9 bases. V was clipped by 6 bases and J by 7 bases; unmatched bases: 12. Germline loops: CDR1 MNHEY, CDR2 SVGAGI. This CDR3 has 15 amino acids. The DNA of the CDR3 is TGTGCCAGCAGCAACTCTTTAACAGGGGGCGGTGGCTACACCTTC. Protein sequence: CASSNSLTGGGGYTF.

V gene TRBV25-1 combines with J gene TRBJ1-1; a possible D gene is TRBD1 (6 bases). The length of the CDR3 is 11 residues. Germline CDR1 reads MGHDK; CDR2 reads SYGVNS. V gave up 6 bases and J gave up 10 bases, with 12 bases separating them. CDR3 sequence reads: CASRWGGRAFF. In nucleotides, the CDR3 is TGTGCCAGCAGGTGGGGGGGGCGAGCTTTCTTT.

This clone was picked up one time. The chain links TRBV5-1 to TRBJ1-4; tentative D call: TRBD1 (5 bases). This CDR3 has 14 residues. V was shortened by 4 bases and J by 10 bases, with 17 bases between the two germline ends. Germline V gene lookup returns CDR1 SGHRS and CDR2 YFSETQ. The chain's CDR3 is CASSEAGGFGKLFF. As DNA, the CDR3 is TGCGCCAGCAGCGAAGCCGGGGGTTTTGGAAAACTGTTTTTT. Based on the CDR3 plus reference TRBV5-1 and TRBJ1-4, the full variable domain is KAGVTQTPRYLIKTRGQQVTLSCSPISGHRSVSWYQQTPGQGLQFLFEYFSETQRNKGNFPGRFSGRQFSNSRSEMNVSTLELGDSALYLCASSEAGGFGKLFFGSGTQLSVL.

The CDR3 bases are TGTGCCAGCAGTGAATCCCCAGGGGTTTCAGGAAACACCATATATTTT. Its translation: CASSESPGVSGNTIYF. V and J are TRBV6-1 and TRBJ1-3, with D maybe TRBD1 (6 bases). The germline V gene encodes CDR1 MNHNS and CDR2 SASEGT. This CDR3 has 16 amino acids. Trimming left V 2 bases short and J 4 bases short, with 15 bases between.

The rearrangement links TRBV5-6 to TRBJ1-2, with a weak D call TRBD1 (6 bases). Germline CDR1 is SGHDT and CDR2 is YYEEEE. The CDR3 runs to 13 residues. Between the trimmed V and J ends, which lost 4 bases and 4 bases, there was a span of 11 bases. CDR3 DNA sequence: TGTGCCAGCAGCGCTTACAGGGCCTATGGCTACACCTTC. It encodes CASSAYRAYGYTF.